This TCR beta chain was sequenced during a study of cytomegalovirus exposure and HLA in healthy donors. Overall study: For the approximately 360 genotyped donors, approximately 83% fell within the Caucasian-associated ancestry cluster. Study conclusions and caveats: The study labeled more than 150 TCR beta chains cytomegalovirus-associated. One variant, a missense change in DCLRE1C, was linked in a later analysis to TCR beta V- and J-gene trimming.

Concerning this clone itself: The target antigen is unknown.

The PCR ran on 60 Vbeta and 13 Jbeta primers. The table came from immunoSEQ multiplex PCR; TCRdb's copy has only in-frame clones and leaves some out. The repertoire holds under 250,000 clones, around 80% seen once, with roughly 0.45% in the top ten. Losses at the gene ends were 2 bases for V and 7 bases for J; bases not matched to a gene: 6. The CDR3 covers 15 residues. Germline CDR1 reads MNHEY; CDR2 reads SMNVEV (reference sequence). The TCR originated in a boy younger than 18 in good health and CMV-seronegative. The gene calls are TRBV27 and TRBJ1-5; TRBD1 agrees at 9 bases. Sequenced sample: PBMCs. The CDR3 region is CASSLAGTGWQPQHF. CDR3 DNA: TGTGCCAGCAGTTTAGCCGGGACAGGGTGGCAGCCCCAGCATTTT.